This section outlines one T cell receptor (beta chain) sequence together with its context. Authors' methods: Estimation of nucleated cell counts was performed using reference gene primer amplification. The assay was immunoSEQ multiplex PCR, and TCRdb's table has in-frame clones only and misses some. V, J and clone size are those of that table, while D and trimming were read from the DNA. This table holds 95,000 to 100,000 clones, almost 95% found once. The data are from a study of blood T cell repertoires in COVID-19. Looking at the study overall: Spain, Italy and the United States supplied samples that represented acute and convalescent COVID-19. The cDNA or gDNA used as material had been derived from T cells, B-cell-depleted T cells, or PBMCs.

The sequence derives from a man aged 45-60 years with active COVID-19. The sample comprised peripheral blood.

DNA for the CDR3: TGTGCCAGCAGACGGAGTGGAGAGACCCAGTACTTC. Translated, it gives CASRRSGETQYF. V gene TRBV6-5 combines with J gene TRBJ2-5; D gene unclear. The CDR3 is made up of 12 amino acids. V was pared by 6 bases and J by 4 bases, with 9 bases between. Looked up from germline, CDR1 is MNHEY and CDR2 is SVGAGI.